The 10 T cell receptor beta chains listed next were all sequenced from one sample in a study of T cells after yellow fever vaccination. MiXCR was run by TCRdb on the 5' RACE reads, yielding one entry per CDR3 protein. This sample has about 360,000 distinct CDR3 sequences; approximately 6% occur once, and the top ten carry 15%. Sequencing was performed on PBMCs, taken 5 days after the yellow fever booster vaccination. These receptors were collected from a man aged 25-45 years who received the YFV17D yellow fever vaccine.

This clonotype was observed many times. Here the CDR3 DNA reads TGTGCCGCTTTTTCTTCCTACAATGAGCAGTTCTTC. As protein: CAAFSSYNEQFF. The chain is built from TRBV10-3 and TRBJ2-1; D remains ambiguous. V was clipped by 11 bases and J by 1 base, with 9 bases between them. The CDR3 contains 12 residues. CDR1 and CDR2 from the germline V gene are ENHRY and SYGVKD.

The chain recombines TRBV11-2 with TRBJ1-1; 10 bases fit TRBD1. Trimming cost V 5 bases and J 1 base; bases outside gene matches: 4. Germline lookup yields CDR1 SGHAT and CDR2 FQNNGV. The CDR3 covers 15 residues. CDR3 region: CASSPDRGPNTEAFF. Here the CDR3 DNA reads TGTGCCAGCAGCCCCGACAGGGGGCCGAACACTGAAGCTTTCTTT.

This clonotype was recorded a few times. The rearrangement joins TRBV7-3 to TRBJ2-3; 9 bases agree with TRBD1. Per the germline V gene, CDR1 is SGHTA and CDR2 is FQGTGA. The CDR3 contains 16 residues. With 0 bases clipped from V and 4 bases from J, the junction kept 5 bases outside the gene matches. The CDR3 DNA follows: TGTGCCAGCAGCTTAACGGGGGGACAGGGCGCAGATACGCAGTATTTT. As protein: CASSLTGGQGADTQYF.

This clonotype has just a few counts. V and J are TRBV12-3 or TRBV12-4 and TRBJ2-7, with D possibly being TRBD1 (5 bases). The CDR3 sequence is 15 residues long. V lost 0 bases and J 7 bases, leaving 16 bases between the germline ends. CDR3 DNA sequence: TGTGCCAGCAGTTTAGCCCTCCTGGGGCCCAGTGAGCAGTACTTC. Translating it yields CASSLALLGPSEQYF.

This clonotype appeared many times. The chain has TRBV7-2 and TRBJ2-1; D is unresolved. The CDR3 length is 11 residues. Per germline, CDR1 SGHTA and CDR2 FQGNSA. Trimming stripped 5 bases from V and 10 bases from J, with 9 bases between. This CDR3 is CASSLLQEQFF. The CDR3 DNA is TGTGCCAGCAGCCTACTGCAGGAGCAGTTCTTC.

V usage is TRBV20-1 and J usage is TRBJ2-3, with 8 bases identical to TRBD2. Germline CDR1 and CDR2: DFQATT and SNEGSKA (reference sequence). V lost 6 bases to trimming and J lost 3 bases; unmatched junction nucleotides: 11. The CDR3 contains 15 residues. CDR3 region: CSASGGERGTDTQYF. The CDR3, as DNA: TGCAGTGCGTCCGGGGGGGAGCGGGGGACAGATACGCAGTATTTT.

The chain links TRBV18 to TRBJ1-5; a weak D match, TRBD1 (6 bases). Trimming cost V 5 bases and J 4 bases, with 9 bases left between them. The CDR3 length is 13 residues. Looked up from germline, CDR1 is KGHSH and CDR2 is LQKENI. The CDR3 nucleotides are TGTGCCAGCTCAACGGACAGAAATCAGCCCCAGCATTTT. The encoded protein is CASSTDRNQPQHF.

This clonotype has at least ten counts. The CDR3 DNA is TGCAGCGTTCTCGAGACTCCCAAACCCCAGTTCTTC. Translated, it gives CSVLETPKPQFF. The gene calls are TRBV29-1 and TRBJ2-1; unclear D gene. Germline V CDR1 and CDR2: SQVTM, ANQGSEA. This CDR3 has 12 residues. The V end lost 5 bases, the J end lost 13 bases, and 18 bases lay between the germline ends.

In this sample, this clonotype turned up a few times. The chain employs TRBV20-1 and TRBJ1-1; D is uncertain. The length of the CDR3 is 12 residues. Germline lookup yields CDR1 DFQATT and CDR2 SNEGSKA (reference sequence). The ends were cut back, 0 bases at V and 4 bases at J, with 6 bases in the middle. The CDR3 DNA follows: TGCAGTGCTAGAGATTTAAGCACTGAAGCTTTCTTT. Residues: CSARDLSTEAFF.

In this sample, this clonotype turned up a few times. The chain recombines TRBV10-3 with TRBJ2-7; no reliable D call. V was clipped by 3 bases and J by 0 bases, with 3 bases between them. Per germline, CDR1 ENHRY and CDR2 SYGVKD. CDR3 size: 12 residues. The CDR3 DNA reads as TGTGCCATCAGTGACAGCTCCTACGAGCAGTACTTC. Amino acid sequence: CAISDSSYEQYF.